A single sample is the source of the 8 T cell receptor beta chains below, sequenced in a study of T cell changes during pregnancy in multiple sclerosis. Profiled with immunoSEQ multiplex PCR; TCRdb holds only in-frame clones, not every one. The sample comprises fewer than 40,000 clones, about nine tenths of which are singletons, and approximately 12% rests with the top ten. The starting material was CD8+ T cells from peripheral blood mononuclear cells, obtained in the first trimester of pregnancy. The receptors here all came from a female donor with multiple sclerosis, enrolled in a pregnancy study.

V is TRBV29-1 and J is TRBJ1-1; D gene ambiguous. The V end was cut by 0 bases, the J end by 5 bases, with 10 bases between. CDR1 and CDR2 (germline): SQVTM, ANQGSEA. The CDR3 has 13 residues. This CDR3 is CSVEETAGTEAFF. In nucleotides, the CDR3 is TGCAGCGTTGAAGAAACGGCGGGGACTGAAGCTTTCTTT.

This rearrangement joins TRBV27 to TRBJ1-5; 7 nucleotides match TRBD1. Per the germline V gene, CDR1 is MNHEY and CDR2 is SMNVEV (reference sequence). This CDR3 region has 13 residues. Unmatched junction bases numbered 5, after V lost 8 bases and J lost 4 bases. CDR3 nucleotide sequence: TGTGCCAGCGGACAGGTTATGAATCAGCCCCAGCATTTT. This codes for CASGQVMNQPQHF.

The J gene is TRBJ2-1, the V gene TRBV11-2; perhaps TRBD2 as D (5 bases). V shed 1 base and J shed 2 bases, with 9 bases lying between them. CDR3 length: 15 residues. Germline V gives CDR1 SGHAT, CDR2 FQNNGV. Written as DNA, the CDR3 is TGTGCCAGCAGCTTAGGAGCCGGGGCCTACAATGAGCAGTTCTTC. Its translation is CASSLGAGAYNEQFF.

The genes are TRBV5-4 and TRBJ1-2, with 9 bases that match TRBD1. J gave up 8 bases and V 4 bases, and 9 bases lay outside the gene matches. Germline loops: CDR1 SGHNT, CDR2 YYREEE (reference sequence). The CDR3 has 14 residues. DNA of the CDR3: TGTGCCAGCAGCCTCGAGTTAGGGACAGGGGGCTACACCTTC. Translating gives CASSLELGTGGYTF.

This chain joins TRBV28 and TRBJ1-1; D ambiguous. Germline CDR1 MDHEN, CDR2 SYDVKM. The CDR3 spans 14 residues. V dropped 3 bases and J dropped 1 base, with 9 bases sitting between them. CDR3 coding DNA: TGTGCCAGCAGTTTGTTACTGAAGAACACTGAAGCTTTCTTT. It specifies CASSLLLKNTEAFF. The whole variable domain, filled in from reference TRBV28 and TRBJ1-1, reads DVKVTQSSRYLVKRTGEKVFLECVQDMDHENMFWYRQDPGLGLRLIYFSYDVKMKEKGDIPEGYSVSREKKERFSLILESASTNQTSMYLCASSLLLKNTEAFFGQGTRLTVV.

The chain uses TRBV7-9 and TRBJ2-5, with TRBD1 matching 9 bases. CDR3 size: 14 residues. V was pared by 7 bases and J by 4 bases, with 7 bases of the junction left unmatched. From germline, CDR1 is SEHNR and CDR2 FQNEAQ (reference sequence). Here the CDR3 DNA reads TGTGCCAGCACACAGGGGGCGAAGCGAGAGACCCAGTACTTC. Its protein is CASTQGAKRETQYF.

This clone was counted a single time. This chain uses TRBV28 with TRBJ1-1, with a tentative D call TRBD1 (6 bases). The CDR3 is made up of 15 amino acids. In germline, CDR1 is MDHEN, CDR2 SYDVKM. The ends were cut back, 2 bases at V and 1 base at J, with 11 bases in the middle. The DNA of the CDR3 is TGTGCCAGCAGTTTAACAGGGAAGCGGAACACTGAAGCTTTCTTT. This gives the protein CASSLTGKRNTEAFF.

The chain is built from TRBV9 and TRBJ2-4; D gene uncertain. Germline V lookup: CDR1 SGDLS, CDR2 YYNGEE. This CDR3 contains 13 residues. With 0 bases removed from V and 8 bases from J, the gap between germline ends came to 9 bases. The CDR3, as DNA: TGTGCCAGCAGCGTAGAATCGTTCGACATTCAGTACTTC. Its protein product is CASSVESFDIQYF. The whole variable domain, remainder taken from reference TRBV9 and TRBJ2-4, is DSGVTQTPKHLITATGQRVTLRCSPRSGDLSVYWYQQSLDQGLQFLIQYYNGEERAKGNILERFSAQQFPDLHSELNLSSLELGDSALYFCASSVESFDIQYFGAGTRLSVL.